This T cell receptor beta chain was retrieved from a study of cytomegalovirus exposure and HLA in healthy donors. Trimming pared 0 bases from V and 5 bases from J, leaving 11 bases between. The CDR3 extends over 15 amino acids. Germline CDR1 reads SGHRS; CDR2 reads YFSETQ. Primers included in the PCR were 60 Vbeta and 13 Jbeta primers. Authors' data handling: Unique TCR beta chains totaled around 86 million in a later count, with approximately 11 million of them shared. TCRdb's table, derived via immunoSEQ multiplex PCR, lists solely in-frame clones and lacks some. Clone size and V and J calls were adopted from that table, with D and trimming inferred from the DNA. The sample carries roughly 180,000 clones, around 76% recorded once. This clone has just a few counts. The target antigen is unknown. Findings and limits, study-wide: A later analysis showed HLA-associated TCR beta chains outstripping equally common others in clonal expansion. V- and J-gene trimming of TCR beta was linked (in a later analysis) to a missense DCLRE1C variant.

This TCR derives from a man aged 35 to 55 in good health and CMV-seronegative. V gene TRBV5-1 combines with J gene TRBJ1-4; D is possibly TRBD1 (6 bases). Sequencing was done on a sample of PBMCs. The CDR3 region has the DNA TGCGCCAGCAGCTTGGTGGGGACAAAAAATGAAAAACTGTTTTTT. Its translation: CASSLVGTKNEKLFF.